What follows are 22 T cell receptor beta chains derived from one specimen sequenced in a study of early T cells in non-severe SARS-CoV-2 infection. MiXCR was run by TCRdb on the 5' RACE reads, yielding one entry per CDR3 protein. This table has roughly 100,000 distinct CDR3 sequences, about an eighth appearing once. The sample comprised whole blood. The source is an adult who was a healthcare worker with PCR-confirmed SARS-CoV-2 infection or an uninfected control (not recorded which).

This clonotype was found many times. This chain connects TRBV4-1 to TRBJ2-5; 11 bases map to TRBD2. V lost 1 base and J lost 4; bases outside the gene matches: 2. The CDR3 is made up of 15 amino acids. The germline gives CDR1 MGHRA, CDR2 YSYEKL. CDR3 nucleotide sequence: TGCGCCAGCAGCCAAGTTAGCGGGAGGGCAGAGACCCAGTACTTC. Protein: CASSQVSGRAETQYF.

The sample holds many counts of this clonotype. The genes are TRBV12-3 or TRBV12-4 and TRBJ1-5; D gene uncertain. The V and J ends lost 4 bases and 7 bases respectively, with 8 bases between them. The length of the CDR3 is 12 residues. CDR3 residues: CASSSERQPQHF. As DNA, the CDR3 is TGTGCCAGCAGTTCCGAGCGGCAGCCCCAGCATTTT.

V gene TRBV20-1 combines with J gene TRBJ2-7; 11 nucleotides match TRBD2. After removal of 5 bases from V and 6 bases from J, the junction contained 12 bases not matched to a gene. Germline V gives CDR1 DFQATT, CDR2 SNEGSKA (reference sequence). This CDR3 is built from 15 residues. CDR3 nucleotide sequence: TGCAGTGCTCCGGATACGACTAGCGGGAACCGCGAGCAGTACTTC. Residues: CSAPDTTSGNREQYF.

This clonotype appeared many times. The gene calls are TRBV5-1 and TRBJ1-2; 8 nucleotides line up with TRBD1. CDR1 and CDR2 from the germline V gene are SGHRS and YFSETQ. The ends lost 2 bases at V and 2 bases at J; junction bases unmatched: 5. This CDR3 has 15 amino acids. CDR3 DNA sequence: TGCGCCAGCAGCTTCGGGGCAGGGGGCAACTATGGCTACACCTTC. It specifies CASSFGAGGNYGYTF.

This clonotype was seen a few times. The V gene is TRBV7-2, the J gene TRBJ2-5, with 10 bases that match TRBD2. Germline V CDR1 and CDR2: SGHTA, FQGNSA. With V trimmed by 5 bases and J by 5 bases, 8 bases remained unmatched. There are 15 residues in the CDR3. Here the CDR3 reads CASSPSGRMAETQYF. DNA for the CDR3: TGTGCCAGCAGCCCTAGCGGGAGAATGGCGGAGACCCAGTACTTC.

This clonotype was counted between two and nine times. J is TRBJ2-7 and V is TRBV6-2 or TRBV6-3; no clear D gene. This CDR3 is built from 14 residues. Per germline, CDR1 MNHEY and CDR2 SVGEGT. Deletions cut 2 bases from V and 3 bases from J, with 11 bases between. CDR3 region: CASSYEYRSYEQYF. CDR3 coding DNA: TGTGCCAGCAGTTACGAGTACCGAAGCTACGAGCAGTACTTC.

The table lists this clonotype with many counts. The rearrangement uses TRBV11-2 and TRBJ1-2; the D gene is possibly TRBD1 (6 bases). CDR3 length: 15 amino acids. From germline, CDR1 is SGHAT and CDR2 FQNNGV. V was pared by 4 bases and J by 6 bases, with 18 bases between. The CDR3 loop is CASSSHTAGANGYTF. For the CDR3, the DNA is TGTGCCAGCAGCTCTCATACGGCAGGGGCTAATGGCTACACCTTC.

V and J are TRBV7-8 and TRBJ1-5; a possible D gene is TRBD1 (6 bases). The CDR3 loop spans 15 amino acids. Germline lookup yields CDR1 SGHVS and CDR2 FQNEAQ. V dropped 3 bases and J dropped 5 bases, with 14 bases sitting between them. CDR3 region: CASSLRTVSYQPQHF. The CDR3 bases are TGTGCCAGCAGCTTGAGGACAGTTTCTTATCAGCCCCAGCATTTT.

In regard to this clonotype: Relative to the germline gene, one junction end is altered; a read error may explain this. The rearrangement links TRBV12-3 or TRBV12-4 to TRBJ2-1, with TRBD1 matching over 7 bases. The CDR3 is 13 amino acids. DNA for the CDR3: TGTGCCAGCAGTGTAGCGCGACAGGGTGAGCAGTTCTTC. Its translation is CASSVARQGEQFF.

This clonotype was picked up a small number of times. This chain links TRBV7-9 with TRBJ2-1; D ambiguous. There are 14 residues in the CDR3. Germline V lookup: CDR1 SEHNR, CDR2 FQNEAQ (reference sequence). V lost 6 bases and J lost 0, with 9 bases in between. CDR3: CASSSESSYNEQFF. CDR3 bases: TGTGCCAGCAGTTCGGAGAGCTCCTACAATGAGCAGTTCTTC.

The chain employs TRBV3-1 and TRBJ2-1; a possible D gene is TRBD2 (5 bases). Trimming took off 1 base at V and 7 bases at J, with 5 bases between the two ends. Germline V gene data show CDR1 as LGHDT and CDR2 as YNNKEL (reference sequence). This CDR3 is 12 amino acids long. CDR3 nucleotide sequence: TGTGCCAGCAGCCAAGGGGAGAATGAGCAGTTCTTC. Its translation: CASSQGENEQFF.

A few counts support this clonotype. The CDR3 DNA sequence: TGCAGTGCTAGAGTGGGGGCAGGGATTCACCAGCCCCAGCATTTT. It is translated as CSARVGAGIHQPQHF. The chain carries TRBV20-1 and TRBJ1-5, with TRBD1 as a possible D gene (6 bases). Trimming took 1 base from V and 7 from J, leaving 17 bases between them. The germline gives CDR1 DFQATT, CDR2 SNEGSKA (reference sequence). CDR3 size: 15 residues.

A few counts support this clonotype. The chain uses TRBV11-2 and TRBJ2-7; possible D gene TRBD1, 5 bases. The CDR3 totals 13 residues. The V and J ends lost 0 bases and 3 bases respectively, with 6 bases between them. Germline CDR1 SGHAT, CDR2 FQNNGV. CDR3 coding DNA: TGTGCCAGCAGCTTAGACAGGGTCTACGAGCAGTACTTC. Its protein product is CASSLDRVYEQYF.

This clonotype was recorded many times. This rearrangement joins TRBV28 to TRBJ1-4; a possible D gene is TRBD1 (5 bases). Germline V lookup: CDR1 MDHEN, CDR2 SYDVKM. The germline V and J ends were trimmed by 3 bases and 8 bases, with 19 bases remaining between them. The CDR3 length is 16 residues. The CDR3, as DNA: TGTGCCAGCAGTTTGATTGGCCCCGGGACGTGGGAAAAACTGTTTTTT. Translated, it gives CASSLIGPGTWEKLFF.

At least ten counts were recorded for this clonotype. The chain uses TRBV27 and TRBJ2-1; a possible D gene is TRBD2 (7 bases). Trimming removed 8 bases at V and 4 bases at J, with 21 bases between. Germline V gives CDR1 MNHEY, CDR2 SMNVEV (reference sequence). The CDR3 has 16 residues. The CDR3 DNA follows: TGTGCCAGCTGCGGGGCTAGCGGAGGGGGTTACAATGAGCAGTTCTTC. It specifies CASCGASGGGYNEQFF.

This clonotype came up many times. The CDR3: CASSIEWLGGYTF. The DNA for the CDR3 is TGTGCCAGTAGTATAGAGTGGCTCGGTGGCTACACCTTC. V usage is TRBV19 and J usage is TRBJ1-2; D ambiguous. The CDR3 totals 13 residues. From germline, CDR1 is LNHDA and CDR2 SQIVND (reference sequence). Trimming stripped 0 bases from V and 7 bases from J, with 9 bases between.

This clonotype showed up many times. The V and J genes are TRBV19 and TRBJ1-5; the D is unclear. There are 13 residues in the CDR3. With 3 bases removed from V and 0 bases from J, the gap between germline ends came to 3 bases. Per germline, CDR1 LNHDA and CDR2 SQIVND (reference sequence). The CDR3 sequence is CASSIASNQPQHF. CDR3 in DNA: TGTGCCAGTAGTATCGCTAGCAATCAGCCCCAGCATTTT.

The rearrangement links TRBV9 to TRBJ2-1; 7 bases align to TRBD2. The germline CDR1 and CDR2 sequences are SGDLS and YYNGEE. J was trimmed by 1 base and V by 0 bases; bases with no gene match: 7. The CDR3 is 17 residues long. CDR3 nucleotide sequence: TGTGCCAGCAGCGTAGGTAGAACTAGCGTGTCCTACAATGAGCAGTTCTTC. This encodes CASSVGRTSVSYNEQFF.

There are a few counts of this clonotype. The genes are TRBV12-3 or TRBV12-4 and TRBJ2-3, with a weak D call TRBD2 (5 bases). Trimming removed 6 bases at V and 1 base at J, with 17 bases between. There are 16 residues in the CDR3. The CDR3 here is CASSLLRWERTDTQYF. The CDR3 DNA is TGTGCCAGCAGCCTGTTAAGGTGGGAGCGCACAGATACGCAGTATTTT.

The rearrangement links TRBV5-6 to TRBJ2-3; D is perhaps TRBD1 or TRBD2 (5 bases each). Germline V lookup: CDR1 SGHDT, CDR2 YYEEEE. This CDR3 region has 13 residues. V lost 5 bases to trimming and J lost 3 bases, with 10 bases between them. The CDR3 bases are TGTGCCAGCAGGGGGGTGGCGACAGATACGCAGTATTTT. This encodes CASRGVATDTQYF. Supplemented by reference TRBV5-6 and TRBJ2-3, the full variable domain reads DAGVTQSPTHLIKTRGQQVTLRCSPKSGHDTVSWYQQALGQGPQFIFQYYEEEERQRGNFPDRFSGHQFPNYSSELNVNALLLGDSALYLCASRGVATDTQYFGPGTRLTVL.

This clonotype came up a few times. V usage is TRBV20-1 and J usage is TRBJ2-1; perhaps TRBD2 as D (5 bases). Trimming took 6 bases from V and 6 from J, leaving 18 bases between them. Germline assignment: CDR1 DFQATT and CDR2 SNEGSKA (reference sequence). This CDR3 region has 14 residues. In nucleotides, the CDR3 is TGCAGTGCCCCGGGATGGGTAACCAGCAATGAGCAGTTCTTC. Translating it yields CSAPGWVTSNEQFF.

This clonotype occurred many times. This chain links TRBV27 with TRBJ2-7; TRBD1 matches at 7 bases. The J segment lost 0 bases and the V segment lost 5 bases, leaving 16 bases of the junction unmatched. The germline gives CDR1 MNHEY, CDR2 SMNVEV (reference sequence). The CDR3 covers 18 residues. The DNA of the CDR3 is TGTGCCAGCAGTCCAAGCCCCCTCGGACAGGCGATCTCCTACGAGCAGTACTTC. This translates into CASSPSPLGQAISYEQYF.